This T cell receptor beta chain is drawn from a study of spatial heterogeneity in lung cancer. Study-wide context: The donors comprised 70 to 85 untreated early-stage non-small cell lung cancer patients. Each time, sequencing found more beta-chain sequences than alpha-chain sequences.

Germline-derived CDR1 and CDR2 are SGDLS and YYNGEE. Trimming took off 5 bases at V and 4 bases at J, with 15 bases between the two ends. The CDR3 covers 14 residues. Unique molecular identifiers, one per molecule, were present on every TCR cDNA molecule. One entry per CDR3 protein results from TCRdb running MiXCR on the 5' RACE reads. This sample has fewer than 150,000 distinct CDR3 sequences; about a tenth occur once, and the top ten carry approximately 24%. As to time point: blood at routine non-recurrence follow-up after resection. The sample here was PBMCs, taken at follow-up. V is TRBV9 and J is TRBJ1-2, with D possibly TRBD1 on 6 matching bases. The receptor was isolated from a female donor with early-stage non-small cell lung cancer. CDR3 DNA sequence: TGTGCCAGCAGAGGACAGTCGATTTCCTATGGCTACACCTTC. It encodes CASRGQSISYGYTF.